The sample holds a few counts of the clone carrying this TCR beta chain. Sequenced by immunoSEQ multiplex PCR; TCRdb stores in-frame clones only, minus some. The table shows several thousand clones, with almost 80% occurring only once. This record comes from a study of immune evolution from preneoplasia to lung adenocarcinoma. The V gene's germline CDR1 is SNHLY and CDR2 FYNNEI. With 9 bases clipped from V and 5 bases from J, the junction kept 3 bases outside the gene matches. This CDR3 comprises 11 residues. Input material: FFPE minimally invasive lung adenocarcinoma tissue. The receptor's source is a donor of 70 years or more with lung adenocarcinoma. This sequence joins TRBV2 and TRBJ2-5, with 7 bases identical to TRBD1. As DNA, the CDR3 is TGTGCCAGTACAGGGGAGGAGACCCAGTACTTC. It translates to CASTGEETQYF.